The 19 T cell receptor beta chains below come from one sample, sequenced in a study of blood T cell repertoires in COVID-19. The assay was immunoSEQ multiplex PCR, and TCRdb's table has in-frame clones only and misses some. The sample yields 310,000 or so clones, about nine tenths seen once. Sequences were obtained from peripheral blood. The source of these receptors is a man in his forties or fifties with active or convalescent COVID-19.

This chain uses TRBV7-9 with TRBJ1-3; no clear D. The length of the CDR3 is 15 residues. Trimming pared 6 bases from V and 4 bases from J, leaving 16 bases between. Germline V gene sequence: CDR1 SEHNR, CDR2 FQNEAQ (reference sequence). CDR3 sequence: CASRVVGSEGNTIYF. In DNA form, the CDR3 reads TGTGCCAGCAGAGTAGTCGGGTCAGAGGGAAACACCATATATTTT.

This sequence joins TRBV7-2 and TRBJ1-5, with 10 bases identical to TRBD1. V dropped 5 bases and J dropped 5; count of bases not matched to a gene: 6. This CDR3 comprises 15 residues. The germline CDR1 and CDR2 sequences are SGHTA and FQGNSA. CDR3 sequence: CASSPKTGGHQPQHF. CDR3 in DNA: TGTGCCAGCAGCCCAAAGACAGGGGGCCATCAGCCCCAGCATTTT.

The rearrangement joins TRBV5-6 to TRBJ1-5, with D possibly TRBD1 on 6 matching bases. From germline, CDR1 is SGHDT and CDR2 YYEEEE. This CDR3 region has 12 residues. Trimming took 4 bases from V and 4 from J, leaving 6 bases between them. Written as DNA, the CDR3 is TGTGCCAGCAGCCAGGGGAATCAGCCCCAGCATTTT. Translating gives CASSQGNQPQHF.

The CDR3 spells CASSQPGQGKGETQYF. The CDR3 nucleotides are TGCGCCAGCAGCCAGCCGGGACAGGGGAAGGGAGAGACCCAGTACTTC. The chain links TRBV4-1 to TRBJ2-5, with TRBD1 matching over 10 bases. Germline-derived CDR1 and CDR2 are MGHRA and YSYEKL. V was pared by 3 bases and J by 4 bases, with 8 bases of the junction left unmatched. CDR3 length: 16 amino acids.

On this clone itself: The sample carries other DNA sequences with the same CDR3. CDR3 in amino acids: CASSLMGGSGNTIYF. CDR3 bases: TGCGCCAGCAGCTTGATGGGGGGGTCTGGAAACACCATATATTTT. V usage is TRBV5-1 and J usage is TRBJ1-3; D perhaps matches TRBD1 (5 bases). Germline V lookup: CDR1 SGHRS, CDR2 YFSETQ. Trimming pared 1 base from V and 1 base from J, leaving 9 bases between. The CDR3 length is 15 residues.

This clone was observed a handful of times. The genes are TRBV7-2 and TRBJ2-3; 12 nucleotides align to TRBD2. V lost 4 bases and J lost 6; bases outside the gene matches: 2. CDR1 and CDR2 from the germline V gene are SGHTA and FQGNSA. The CDR3 spans 14 residues. CDR3 loop: CASSSLAGGDTQYF. The CDR3, as DNA: TGTGCCAGCAGCTCTCTAGCGGGGGGGGATACGCAGTATTTT.

This chain joins TRBV20-1 and TRBJ2-4; 12 nucleotides match TRBD2. The CDR3 extends over 16 amino acids. Germline V gives CDR1 DFQATT, CDR2 SNEGSKA (reference sequence). V dropped 3 bases and J dropped 7; count of bases not matched to a gene: 10. As DNA, the CDR3 is TGCAGTGCTAGTGGGGCTAGCGGGAGGGGGTCCAACATTCAGTACTTC. Its protein product is CSASGASGRGSNIQYF.

V is TRBV5-4 and J is TRBJ2-2; the D is unclear. Between the trimmed V and J ends, which lost 0 bases and 1 base, there was a span of 10 bases. CDR1 and CDR2 (germline): SGHNT, YYREEE (reference sequence). CDR3 size: 16 residues. The CDR3 protein is CASSLGQALNTGELFF. The CDR3 DNA is TGTGCCAGCAGCTTGGGGCAGGCTTTGAACACCGGGGAGCTGTTTTTT.

The chain links TRBV19 to TRBJ2-1, with 9 bases that match TRBD2. Per germline, CDR1 LNHDA and CDR2 SQIVND (reference sequence). V dropped 5 bases and J dropped 0; count of bases not matched to a gene: 5. The CDR3 runs to 16 residues. The CDR3: CASSRTSESSYNEQFF. CDR3 in DNA: TGTGCCAGTAGTCGGACTAGCGAGAGCTCCTACAATGAGCAGTTCTTC.

The chain is built from TRBV7-2 and TRBJ1-2; 10 positions match TRBD1. The CDR3 is 14 amino acids. CDR1 is SGHTA, CDR2 FQGNSA, per germline. With 7 bases clipped from V and 8 bases from J, the junction kept 10 bases outside the gene matches. The CDR3 DNA reads TGTGCCAGCATCCAAGGACAGGGGGTTGGGGGCTACACCTTC. It translates to CASIQGQGVGGYTF.

The genes are TRBV6-2 or TRBV6-3 and TRBJ2-1; 15 bases are shared with TRBD2. V trimming: 0 bases; J trimming: 0 bases; junction bases outside the gene matches: 3. Looked up from germline, CDR1 is MNHEY and CDR2 is SVGEGT. The CDR3 is made up of 19 amino acids. CDR3 nucleotides: TGTGCCAGCAGTTACTCGGGACTAGCGGGAGGTCGCTCCTACAATGAGCAGTTCTTC. It encodes CASSYSGLAGGRSYNEQFF.

This chain connects TRBV7-6 to TRBJ2-1, with 11 positions matching TRBD2. The CDR3 is 15 amino acids. The germline gives CDR1 SGHVS, CDR2 FNYEAQ. V gave up 5 bases and J gave up 4 bases; unmatched junction bases: 4. CDR3 in amino acids: CASSRGLAEYNEQFF. CDR3 in DNA: TGTGCCAGCAGCCGGGGACTAGCGGAGTACAATGAGCAGTTCTTC.

The J gene is TRBJ2-7, the V gene TRBV7-2, with TRBD1 identical over 9 bases. The J segment lost 0 bases and the V segment lost 2 bases, leaving 14 bases of the junction unmatched. Germline-derived CDR1 and CDR2 are SGHTA and FQGNSA. CDR3 size: 19 residues. For the CDR3, the DNA is TGTGCCAGCAGCTTACGGGACAGGGAAGACTACTTGCTCTCCTACGAGCAGTACTTC. As protein: CASSLRDREDYLLSYEQYF. Filled out from reference TRBV7-2 and TRBJ2-7, the complete variable domain reads GAGVSQSPSNKVTEKGKDVELRCDPISGHTALYWYRQSLGQGLEFLIYFQGNSAPDKSGLPSDRFSAERTGGSVSTLTIQRTQQEDSAVYLCASSLRDREDYLLSYEQYFGPGTRLTVT.

The V and J genes are TRBV2 and TRBJ2-7, with 12 bases identical to TRBD2. The CDR3 length is 15 residues. J was trimmed by 0 bases and V by 4 bases; bases with no gene match: 1. CDR1 and CDR2 from the germline V gene are SNHLY and FYNNEI. CDR3 DNA sequence: TGTGCCAGCAGTGGGACTAGCGGGGCCTCCTACGAGCAGTACTTC. As protein: CASSGTSGASYEQYF.

The gene calls are TRBV4-2 and TRBJ2-4, with D hard to call. The CDR3 contains 11 residues. Germline V gene sequence: CDR1 LGHNA, CDR2 YNFKEQ. Trimming shortened V by 1 base and J by 12 bases, and 7 bases separated the two germline ends. The CDR3 loop is CASSQGAYQYF. CDR3 in DNA: TGTGCCAGCAGCCAAGGAGCGTATCAGTACTTC.

The chain carries TRBV25-1 and TRBJ2-1, with 8 bases lining up with TRBD1. The V gene's germline CDR1 is MGHDK and CDR2 SYGVNS. The length of the CDR3 is 15 residues. Trimming removed 3 bases from V and 4 bases from J; junction bases left unmatched: 5. The CDR3 DNA sequence: TGTGCCAGCAGTGATCCCAGGGGGCCGTACAATGAGCAGTTCTTC. It translates to CASSDPRGPYNEQFF.

The chain uses TRBV4-2 and TRBJ2-3; 8 bases fit TRBD2. Germline CDR1 is LGHNA and CDR2 is YNFKEQ. The CDR3 runs 13 residues. Unmatched junction bases numbered 3, after V lost 4 bases and J lost 6 bases. CDR3 in DNA: TGTGCCAGCAGCCCGGGGGGGCCGGATACGCAGTATTTT. Its protein is CASSPGGPDTQYF.

On this clone: The same CDR3 also results from other DNA sequences found in this sample. The V call is TRBV5-1, the J call TRBJ2-7, with D unresolved. The V end was cut by 2 bases, the J end by 2 bases, with 8 bases between. The CDR3 is 13 residues long. Germline V gene lookup returns CDR1 SGHRS and CDR2 YFSETQ. In DNA form, the CDR3 reads TGCGCCAGCAGCTTCGACATTACCTACGAGCAGTACTTC. Translating it yields CASSFDITYEQYF.

Only one count was recorded for this clone. CDR3 residues: CASSLDVRGSYEQYF. DNA of the CDR3: TGTGCCAGCAGCTTAGATGTCAGGGGGTCCTACGAGCAGTACTTC. This sequence joins TRBV11-2 and TRBJ2-7; 7 nucleotides align to TRBD1. Trimming took 0 bases from V and 1 from J; bases not matched to a gene: 3. The CDR3 has 15 amino acids. Germline V gene lookup returns CDR1 SGHAT and CDR2 FQNNGV.